The 5 T cell receptor beta chains presented below share a single source sample, sequenced in a study of T cell clonality in common variable immunodeficiency. Sequencing used immunoSEQ multiplex PCR; TCRdb keeps in-frame clones, though not all of them. The record shows approximately 60,000 clones for this sample, with no singletons present. What was sequenced was peripheral blood mononuclear cells. These receptors came from a person aged 18 to 69 in good health.

This clone has at least ten counts. The read ends 3 residues early relative to the CDR3; the germline J gene fills the gap. V gene TRBV4-2 combines with J gene TRBJ1-4, with D perhaps matching TRBD1 (5 bases). Germline V gene sequence: CDR1 LGHNA, CDR2 YNFKEQ. This CDR3 is built from 17 residues. Between the trimmed V and J ends, which lost 4 bases and 8 bases, there was a span of 23 bases. The CDR3 sequence is CASSPSTARQGGEKLFF. CDR3 bases read: TGTGCCAGCAGCCCATCGACGGCAAGGCAGGGTGGAGAAAAA.

In this sample, this clone turned up many times. The read terminates 3 residues before the CDR3 end, so the remaining end is supplied by the germline J gene. This chain joins TRBV2 and TRBJ2-7; D is possibly TRBD1 (6 bases). The CDR3 loop spans 14 amino acids. Germline V lookup: CDR1 SNHLY, CDR2 FYNNEI. V was pared by 9 bases and J by 2 bases, with 17 bases between. CDR3 region: CASRPGHITYEQYF. The CDR3 DNA, read in part, is TGTGCCAGTCGCCCGGGACACATTACCTACGAG.

This clone was recorded at least ten times. Coverage ceases 3 residues before the CDR3 finishes, and the germline J gene fills in the end. The rearrangement joins TRBV2 to TRBJ2-6; D is undetermined. This CDR3 comprises 16 residues. Trimming left V 4 bases short and J 2 bases short, with 12 bases between. Germline V gives CDR1 SNHLY, CDR2 FYNNEI. CDR3 DNA (partial): TGTGCCAGCAGTGGGCCAACCGTCCCTGGGGCCAACGTC. Amino acids: CASSGPTVPGANV. Given in full, the CDR3 is CASSGPTVPGANVLTF.

This clone was seen ten or more times. The DNA ends 3 residues before the CDR3 does, and the rest of the CDR3 is filled in from the germline J gene. The V and J genes are TRBV5-4 and TRBJ2-3; no reliable D call. V was pared by 6 bases and J by 0 bases, with 11 bases between. The V gene's germline CDR1 is SGHNT and CDR2 YYREEE (reference sequence). This CDR3 has 14 residues. CDR3 DNA, as far as it was read: TGTGCCAGCACCTCTGGTGGCAGCACAGATACG. Residues: CASTSGGSTDT. The full-length CDR3 reads as CASTSGGSTDTQYF.

There are many counts of this clone. The read comes to an end 3 residues before the CDR3 does, leaving the germline J gene to fill in the end. V is TRBV7-9 and J is TRBJ1-4; a possible D gene is TRBD1 (5 bases). The CDR3 spans 15 residues. The V gene's germline CDR1 is SEHNR and CDR2 FQNEAQ (reference sequence). Trimming removed 2 bases from V and 4 bases from J, with 11 bases in between. The covered CDR3 bases are TGTGCCAGCAGCTTAAAACAGGCCATTAATGAAAAA. This translates into CASSLKQAINEK. The whole CDR3 protein reads CASSLKQAINEKLFF.